Shown below are 9 T cell receptor beta chains from a single sample sequenced in a study of shared clonotypes between healthy human individuals. This table comes from immunoSEQ multiplex PCR, and its TCRdb copy is limited to in-frame clones, with some not included. The data hold about 470,000 clones, with 70% to 80% observed a single time. Specimen: PBMCs. These receptors originate from a woman aged 35 to 49 in good health. Some clones in this sample may be carry-over from other donors' samples.

This CDR3 is CATTGTITEAFF. The CDR3 DNA sequence: TGTGCCACGACAGGTACGATCACTGAAGCTTTCTTT. The chain recombines TRBV18 with TRBJ1-1; D might be TRBD1 (6 bases). Germline CDR1 is KGHSH and CDR2 is LQKENI. This CDR3 region has 12 residues. V lost 10 bases and J 4 bases, leaving 13 bases between the germline ends.

V usage is TRBV27 and J usage is TRBJ2-3; a possible D gene is TRBD2 (6 bases). From germline, CDR1 is MNHEY and CDR2 SMNVEV (reference sequence). Deletions cut 6 bases from V and 1 base from J, with 17 bases between. This CDR3 has 16 amino acids. CDR3 sequence (DNA): TGTGCCAGCAGCTCTGTAGCGGCTTCCCGCACAGATACGCAGTATTTT. As protein: CASSSVAASRTDTQYF.

This clone was found a few times. The J gene is TRBJ2-3, the V gene TRBV6-6; D may be TRBD2 (5 bases). V was trimmed by 5 bases and J by 6 bases, leaving 12 bases between them. The CDR3 is 13 amino acids. The germline V gene encodes CDR1 MNHNY and CDR2 SVGAGI (reference sequence). CDR3 coding DNA: TGTGCCAGCAGTCAGTCTACGGGGGATACGCAGTATTTT. Its protein is CASSQSTGDTQYF.

V is TRBV7-2 and J is TRBJ1-5; unclear D gene. V shed 0 bases and J shed 5 bases, with 8 bases lying between them. CDR3 length: 14 residues. Per the germline V gene, CDR1 is SGHTA and CDR2 is FQGNSA. The CDR3 protein is CASSLAYEDQPQHF. CDR3 sequence (DNA): TGTGCCAGCAGCTTAGCGTACGAGGATCAGCCCCAGCATTTT.

The gene calls are TRBV15 and TRBJ2-7; D unresolved. V lost 1 base and J lost 6, with 10 bases in between. The length of the CDR3 is 13 residues. CDR1 and CDR2 from the germline V gene are LNHNV and YYDKDF (reference sequence). CDR3 loop: CATSRAHPPEQYF. The CDR3 nucleotides are TGTGCCACCAGCAGAGCCCATCCCCCCGAGCAGTACTTC. The entire variable domain, with the rest obtained from reference TRBV15 and TRBJ2-7, is as follows: DAMVIQNPRYQVTQFGKPVTLSCSQTLNHNVMYWYQQKSSQAPKLLFHYYDKDFNNEADTPDNFQSRRPNTSFCFLDIRSPGLGDTAMYLCATSRAHPPEQYFGPGTRLTVT.

This rearrangement joins TRBV30 to TRBJ1-5, with no clear D. The V and J ends lost 1 base and 8 bases respectively, with 12 bases between them. The CDR3 contains 13 residues. Germline V gene lookup returns CDR1 GTSNPN and CDR2 SVGIG (reference sequence). The CDR3 nucleotides read TGTGCCTGGAGTGGGGGAATCGAGAAGCCCCAGCATTTT. Encoded protein: CAWSGGIEKPQHF. Using reference TRBV30 and TRBJ1-5 for the parts outside the CDR3, the full variable domain is SQTIHQWPATLVQPVGSPLSLECTVEGTSNPNLYWYRQAAGRGLQLLFYSVGIGQISSEVPQNLSASRPQDRQFILSSKKLLLSDSGFYLCAWSGGIEKPQHFGDGTRLSIL.

This clone came up once. This chain uses TRBV19 with TRBJ2-6; D remains unclear. Per the germline V gene, CDR1 is LNHDA and CDR2 is SQIVND (reference sequence). The CDR3 runs to 15 residues. V gave up 9 bases and J gave up 0 bases, with 12 bases separating them. The CDR3 DNA is TGTGCCAGCGCCCCGCGTCTCTCTGGGGCCAACGTCCTGACTTTC. Translating gives CASAPRLSGANVLTF. The complete variable domain, with remaining parts taken from reference TRBV19 and TRBJ2-6, reads DGGITQSPKYLFRKEGQNVTLSCEQNLNHDAMYWYRQDPGQGLRLIYYSQIVNDFQKGDIAEGYSVSREKKESFPLTVTSAQKNPTAFYLCASAPRLSGANVLTFGAGSRLTVL.

This clone was recorded only once. V gene TRBV9 combines with J gene TRBJ2-5; tentative D call: TRBD1 (6 bases). Germline CDR1 reads SGDLS; CDR2 reads YYNGEE. V was pared by 4 bases and J by 4 bases, with 11 bases between. CDR3 size: 13 residues. The CDR3, as DNA: TGTGCCAGCAGCCCCGGGACAATAGAGACCCAGTACTTC. Translated, it gives CASSPGTIETQYF.

This chain links TRBV14 with TRBJ1-4; D may be TRBD1 (6 bases). The CDR3 contains 14 residues. CDR1 and CDR2 (germline): SGHDN, FVKESK. V gave up 4 bases and J gave up 4 bases, with 10 bases separating them. CDR3 in DNA: TGTGCCAGCAGCCGGACAGCTAGTAATGAAAAACTGTTTTTT. Translated, it gives CASSRTASNEKLFF.